Shown below are 4 T cell receptor beta chains from a single sample sequenced in a study of OX40 agonist ivuxolimab in advanced cancers. The protocol used for the library was the immunoSEQ multiplex PCR assay. Sourced from immuneACCESS, this table was stored by TCRdb with only in-frame sequences that have V and J called. A share of the clones is absent; for the studies checked, an unresolved V gene accounts for under half, and the remainder has no known explanation. This sample holds approximately 60,000 clones; more than 80% were observed only once. The ten largest clones represent approximately 5.6% of the sample. The source material was CD4+ or CD8+ T cells sorted from blood, sampled in a trial of the OX40 agonist ivuxolimab. These receptor sequences come from an adult with an advanced solid tumor such as melanoma, head and neck, liver or kidney cancer.

The chain links TRBV4-1 to TRBJ1-2, with 11 bases that match TRBD1. This CDR3 spans 15 amino acids. Trimming cost V 2 bases and J 7 bases; bases outside gene matches: 6. Germline CDR1 and CDR2: MGHRA and YSYEKL. CDR3 DNA: TGCGCCAGCAGCCAAAGAAGGACAGGGGGCTCTGGCTACACCTTC. It specifies CASSQRRTGGSGYTF.

This rearrangement joins TRBV18 to TRBJ2-7, with D possibly TRBD2 on 6 matching bases. The CDR3 runs 14 residues. V was pared by 1 base and J by 1 base, with 8 bases between. Per the germline V gene, CDR1 is KGHSH and CDR2 is LQKENI. In DNA form, the CDR3 reads TGTGCCAGCTCACCACTGAGCGGGTCCTACGAGCAGTACTTC. It encodes CASSPLSGSYEQYF.

This clone appeared once. This chain connects TRBV2 to TRBJ2-7, with 9 positions matching TRBD2. CDR3 length equals 17 residues. V shed 2 bases and J 6 bases; nucleotides not matched to a gene: 14. Germline-derived CDR1 and CDR2 are SNHLY and FYNNEI. CDR3 nucleotide sequence: TGTGCCAGCAGTGAATTCTCTCTAGCGGGACGGCGTCCCGAGCAGTACTTC. The encoded protein is CASSEFSLAGRRPEQYF.

The chain is built from TRBV27 and TRBJ2-4; D is undetermined. The germline V gene has CDR1 MNHEY and CDR2 SMNVEV (reference sequence). V was clipped by 5 bases and J by 1 base, with 15 bases between them. CDR3 size: 16 residues. The CDR3: CASSLTFDRAKNIQYF. CDR3 DNA sequence: TGTGCCAGCAGTCTGACATTTGACCGCGCCAAAAACATTCAGTACTTC.